A single sample is the source of the 29 T cell receptor beta chains below, sequenced in a study of tumor-infiltrating lymphocytes in primary liver carcinoma. TCR beta cDNA was made from roughly 450 ng total RNA with a constant-region primer. Library construction for TCR beta comprised three nested multiplex PCR rounds performed with slightly modified ARM-PCR. Investigators reported that the first two PCR rounds, at around 9 cycles each, used TRBV1-TRBV30 forward primers with a C-beta reverse primer. TCRdb reprocessed the multiplex PCR reads via MiXCR and lists one record per CDR3 protein. The sample holds about 120,000 distinct CDR3 sequences, approximately 70% seen once. DNA and RNA were both co-extracted from about 19-30 mg of bulk tissue that had not been sorted. Material for sequencing was liver tumor tissue from sampling region 1. Described subset: tumor region T1, superior pole. These receptors all come from a woman aged 55-75 years with primary liver carcinoma and hepatitis B virus infection.

As to this clonotype: This may come from a read error, since a much larger clone is one base off. This rearrangement joins TRBV6-6 to TRBJ1-5, with D perhaps matching TRBD1 (5 bases). V dropped 2 bases and J dropped 0 bases, with 14 bases sitting between them. This CDR3 region has 17 residues. Germline loops: CDR1 MNHNY, CDR2 SVGAGI (reference sequence). DNA of the CDR3: TGTGCCAGCAGTTACGGGGCAGCCAGTTTTAGCAATCAGCCCCAGCATTTT. Translated: CASSYGAASFSNQPQHF.

Turning to this clonotype: Sequence at one end of the junction differs from germline and may be a read error. The CDR3 is CASSPVRGARGRYGYIF. The CDR3, as DNA: TGTGCCAGCAGCCCAGTTCGAGGTGCGCGAGGAAGGTATGGCTACATCTTC. V usage is TRBV11-2 and J usage is TRBJ1-2, with D hard to call. The CDR3 length is 17 residues. Germline-derived CDR1 and CDR2 are SGHAT and FQNNGV.

On this clonotype: Sequence at one end of the junction differs from germline and may be a read error. V usage is TRBV11-2 and J usage is TRBJ2-2; TRBD1 is a possible D gene (5 bases). This CDR3 spans 14 amino acids. Germline CDR1 reads SGHAT; CDR2 reads FQNNGV. The CDR3 region has the DNA TGTGCCAGCAGCACGACAGTGGGCATCGGTGAGCTGTTATTT. It translates to CASSTTVGIGELLF.

About this clonotype: Given a much more abundant clone one base away, this may be a read error. This chain joins TRBV5-1 and TRBJ2-7; perhaps TRBD1 as D (6 bases). The CDR3 contains 15 residues. With 4 bases removed from V and 8 bases from J, the gap between germline ends came to 22 bases. The germline V gene has CDR1 SGHRS and CDR2 YFSETQ. The CDR3 reads CASSRNTGSGGKQYF. The CDR3 coding sequence is TGCGCCAGCAGCCGAAATACGGGCTCTGGGGGCAAGCAGTACTTC.

Concerning this clonotype itself: A clone one base away is much larger, so this may be a read error. The gene calls are TRBV10-3 and TRBJ2-7; no firm D call. The CDR3 has 14 residues. CDR1 is ENHRY, CDR2 SYGVKD, per germline. Here the CDR3 DNA reads TGTGCCGCCCTGCCCTCTGAAAGCTCCTACGACCAGTACTTC. Protein: CAALPSESSYDQYF.

Only a few counts were recorded for this clonotype. This sequence joins TRBV28 and TRBJ1-6; 7 bases match TRBD1. The trim removed 5 bases at V and 10 bases at J, leaving 11 bases unmatched. CDR1 is MDHEN and CDR2 is SYDVKM in the germline V gene. This CDR3 is 15 amino acids long. The CDR3 protein is CASSPVRGQRSPLHF. As DNA, the CDR3 is TGTGCCAGCAGTCCCGTTAGGGGGCAGCGGTCACCCCTCCACTTT.

This sequence joins TRBV4-1 and TRBJ2-5; 8 nucleotides align to TRBD1. Germline loops: CDR1 MGHRA, CDR2 YSYEKL. This CDR3 spans 14 amino acids. J was trimmed by 0 bases and V by 6 bases; bases with no gene match: 3. The CDR3 spells CASRQDRDQETQYF. CDR3 DNA: TGCGCCAGCAGACAGGACAGGGACCAAGAGACCCAGTACTTC.

This clonotype came up many times. This chain connects TRBV12-3 or TRBV12-4 to TRBJ2-7, with no clear D. There are 14 residues in the CDR3. The ends were cut back, 3 bases at V and 2 bases at J, with 11 bases in the middle. The CDR3 bases are TGTGCCAGCAGTTTGTCCCGGCCCCCCTACGAGCAGTACTTC. Translated: CASSLSRPPYEQYF.

As to this clonotype: It may be a read error: a sequence one base away is much more abundant. The genes are TRBV6-1 and TRBJ2-7; D is perhaps TRBD1 (6 bases). The CDR3 sequence is 14 residues long. Per germline, CDR1 MNHNS and CDR2 SASEGT. V was trimmed by 4 bases and J by 0 bases, leaving 10 bases between them. For the CDR3, the DNA is TGTGCCAGCAGTGGGGGGCGTTTCTCCTACGAGCAGTACTTC. This encodes CASSGGRFSYEQYF.

With respect to this clonotype: One end of the junction does not line up with germline, which may come from a read error. The chain carries TRBV11-2 and TRBJ1-1, with D possibly TRBD1 on 5 matching bases. Germline V gene data show CDR1 as SGHAT and CDR2 as FQNNGV. The CDR3 contains 13 residues. Written as DNA, the CDR3 is TGTGCCAGCAGGGATAGGGACCACACTAAAGCTTTCTTT. As protein: CASRDRDHTKAFF.

The table lists this clonotype with a count of one. A much larger clonotype is one base distant, so this may be a read error. The V and J genes are TRBV5-1 and TRBJ2-3; 13 bases align to TRBD2. This CDR3 contains 19 residues. Germline CDR1 reads SGHRS; CDR2 reads YFSETQ. Here the CDR3 DNA reads TGCGCCAGCAGCTTGGAAGGGGCGACTAGCGGGAGGTCCACAGATGCGCAGTATTTT. This translates into CASSLEGATSGRSTDAQYF.

This clonotype showed up just a few times. The chain has TRBV5-1 and TRBJ1-3; D unresolved. The CDR3 covers 14 residues. V gave up 5 bases and J gave up 0 bases, with 9 bases separating them. Germline V gives CDR1 SGHRS, CDR2 YFSETQ. As DNA, the CDR3 is TGCGCCAGCAGGACTGACCTCTCTGGAAACACCATATATTTT. It translates to CASRTDLSGNTIYF.

This clonotype was seen a handful of times. A much more abundant neighbour one base away suggests this may be a read error. The V call is TRBV6-5, the J call TRBJ2-4; D not certain. The germline CDR1 and CDR2 sequences are MNHEY and SVGAGI. The CDR3 has 13 amino acids. V was pared by 0 bases and J by 11 bases, with 11 bases between. CDR3 nucleotide sequence: TGTGCCAGCAGTTACTCGAAGGAGAACGTTCAGTACTTC. It is translated as CASSYSKENVQYF.

In the case of this clonotype: A much larger clone differs by one base, so this may be a read error. The V gene is TRBV6-5, the J gene TRBJ1-5; D is possibly TRBD1 (6 bases). Looked up from germline, CDR1 is MNHEY and CDR2 is SVGAGI. The CDR3 sequence is 15 residues long. The CDR3: CASGEGGNSNQSQHF. CDR3 coding DNA: TGTGCCAGCGGTGAGGGGGGTAACTCGAATCAGTCCCAGCATTTT.

The CDR3 sequence is CSVAQGTGDIGYTF. Written as DNA, the CDR3 is TGCAGCGTTGCCCAGGGGACGGGCGATATCGGCTACACCTTC. This chain links TRBV29-1 with TRBJ1-2; the D gene is possibly TRBD1 (6 bases). The V gene lost 4 bases and the J gene lost 8 bases, with 20 bases spanning the gap. Germline V gene lookup returns CDR1 SQVTM and CDR2 ANQGSEA. The CDR3 sequence is 14 residues long.

Details on this clonotype: This may come from a read error, since a much larger clone is one base off. V is TRBV5-4 and J is TRBJ1-2; tentatively, D is TRBD1 (5 bases). The CDR3 runs to 14 residues. V was pared by 3 bases and J by 8 bases, with 17 bases between. Germline CDR1 SGHNT, CDR2 YYREEE (reference sequence). The CDR3 region is CASSSPTAGLGYTF. CDR3 DNA: TGTGCCAGCAGCTCTCCAACGGCAGGGCTCGGCTACACCTTC. Full variable domain (remainder filled in from reference TRBV5-4 and TRBJ1-2): ETGVTQSPTHLIKTRGQQVTLRCSSQSGHNTVSWYQQALGQGPQFIFQYYREEENGRGNFPPRFSGLQFPNYSSELNVNALELDDSALYLCASSSPTAGLGYTFGSGTRLTVV.

This clonotype was observed once. This likely comes from a read error, as the CDR3 has no conserved phenylalanine or tryptophan at its end. The DNA is omitted, as the CDR3 cannot be located on it reliably, and the CDR3 follows TCRdb's listing. This chain joins TRBV4-2 and TRBJ2-5; the table's TRBD2 call for D was not verified on the DNA. Germline lookup yields CDR1 LGHNA and CDR2 YNFKEQ. The CDR3 contains 17 residues when both ends are counted. The CDR3 spells CASSQTGTRNVPETQYY.

Points on this clonotype: At one of its ends the junction is not consistent with the germline gene, which may arise from a read error. The chain has TRBV28 and TRBJ2-2, with D tentatively TRBD1 or TRBD2 (5 bases each). The CDR3 is 13 residues long. CDR1 MDHEN and CDR2 SYDVKM come from the germline V gene. The CDR3 spells CASYRGDTGELFF. The CDR3 bases are TGTGCCAGCTATCGGGGCGACACAGGGGAGCTGTTTTTT. The full variable domain, its missing parts supplied by reference TRBV28 and TRBJ2-2, is DVKVTQSSRYLVKRTGEKVFLECVQDMDHENMFWYRQDPGLGLRLIYFSYDVKMKEKGDIPEGYSVSREKKERFSLILESASTNQTSMYLCASYRGDTGELFFGEGSRLTVL.

The chain has TRBV6-2 or TRBV6-3 and TRBJ2-5; 9 bases are a match to TRBD2. The CDR3 loop spans 13 amino acids. Germline V gene lookup returns CDR1 MNHEY and CDR2 SVGEGT. CDR3 nucleotides: TGTGAAGGCAGCCGGACTAGCGAAGAGACCCAGTACTTC. Residues: CEGSRTSEETQYF.

This clonotype was counted a few times. The chain has TRBV5-1 and TRBJ2-7; 7 bases align to TRBD1. This CDR3 contains 13 residues. Germline lookup yields CDR1 SGHRS and CDR2 YFSETQ. V was pared by 1 base and J by 4 bases, with 2 bases of the junction left unmatched. In DNA, the CDR3 is TGCGCCAGCAGCTTGTACAGGGGTTACGAGCAGTACTTC. Its protein product is CASSLYRGYEQYF.

This chain joins TRBV6-5 and TRBJ2-6, with D unclear. Germline CDR1 MNHEY, CDR2 SVGAGI. The V gene lost 0 bases and the J gene lost 2 bases, with 8 bases spanning the gap. The CDR3 sequence is 16 residues long. Here the CDR3 reads CASSYSSDPGANVLTF. CDR3 coding DNA: TGTGCCAGCAGTTACTCGAGTGACCCTGGGGCCAACGTCCTGACTTTC.

With regard to this clonotype: A much more abundant neighbour one base away suggests this may be a read error. This CDR3 fails to terminate in the conserved phenylalanine or tryptophan, so it likely reflects a read error. The V gene is TRBV6-5, the J gene TRBJ2-5; 10 bases match TRBD1. Germline values: CDR1 MNHEY, CDR2 SVGAGI. Trimming took 5 bases from V and 3 from J; bases not matched to a gene: 6. The CDR3 is 15 amino acids. Here the CDR3 reads CASSATGTGEETQYL. Here the CDR3 DNA reads TGTGCCAGCAGTGCCACCGGGACAGGGGAAGAGACCCAGTACTTA.

This clonotype has only one observation. Just one base apart from a much larger clone, this may be a read error. The chain is built from TRBV4-1 and TRBJ2-7, with TRBD2 matching 8 bases. Germline loops: CDR1 MGHRA, CDR2 YSYEKL. The CDR3 totals 16 residues. CDR3 DNA: TGCGACAGCAGCCAAACCTTTAGCGGGGCTACCTACGAGCAGTACTTC. Amino acid sequence: CDSSQTFSGATYEQYF.

About this clonotype: Relative to the germline gene, one junction end is altered; a read error may explain this. The rearrangement uses TRBV11-2 and TRBJ2-3; 7 bases line up with TRBD2. CDR1 is SGHAT, CDR2 FQNNGV, per germline. CDR3 length: 15 amino acids. The CDR3 region is CASRPSKTSTDTRYF. The CDR3 DNA is TGTGCCAGCAGGCCTTCTAAGACTAGCACAGATACGCGGTATTTT. Full variable domain (remainder filled in from reference TRBV11-2 and TRBJ2-3): EAGVAQSPRYKIIEKRQSVAFWCNPISGHATLYWYQQILGQGPKLLIQFQNNGVVDDSQLPKDRFSAERLKGVDSTLKIQPAKLEDSAVYLCASRPSKTSTDTRYFGPGTRLTVL.

Note on this clonotype: A junction end diverges from the germline sequence, so it may reflect a read error. The chain joins TRBV6-2 or TRBV6-3 to TRBJ1-5; D gene unclear. Germline assignment: CDR1 MNHEY and CDR2 SVGEGT. This CDR3 is built from 14 residues. CDR3 residues: CASSYGASNQPQHF. The DNA for the CDR3 is TGCGCCAGCAGTTACGGCGCCAGCAATCAGCCCCAGCATTTT.

About this clonotype itself: The junction and the germline gene differ at one end; a read error may be behind it. V is TRBV11-2 and J is TRBJ2-7, with TRBD1 as a possible D gene (5 bases). CDR1 and CDR2 from the germline V gene are SGHAT and FQNNGV. This CDR3 has 15 residues. The CDR3 bases are TGTGCCAGCGGCTTAGATCCCTGGACAAGGGGCGAGCAGTACTTC. It specifies CASGLDPWTRGEQYF.

This clonotype was recorded at least ten times. CDR3 sequence reads: CASKPRDFYYEQFF. The CDR3 DNA reads TGTGCCTCAAAGCCCAGGGACTTCTACTACGAGCAGTTCTTC. The J gene is TRBJ2-1, the V gene TRBV6-5; a weak D match, TRBD2 (6 bases). Germline V CDR1 and CDR2: MNHEY, SVGAGI. The CDR3 is 14 residues long. Trimming removed 11 bases from V and 10 bases from J, with 24 bases in between.

Points on this clonotype: Given a much more abundant clone one base away, this may be a read error. CDR3 sequence reads: CASSYSAGTDGYIF. CDR3 in DNA: TGTGCCAGCAGTTACTCGGCGGGGACCGACGGCTACATCTTC. The rearrangement uses TRBV6-2 or TRBV6-3 and TRBJ1-2; perhaps TRBD1 as D (5 bases). This CDR3 comprises 14 residues. CDR1 is MNHEY, CDR2 SVGEGT, per germline.

This sequence joins TRBV29-1 and TRBJ2-4; D might be TRBD1 (6 bases). This CDR3 comprises 13 residues. Trimming cost V 4 bases and J 6 bases, with 13 bases left between them. Germline V gene sequence: CDR1 SQVTM, CDR2 ANQGSEA. The CDR3 DNA reads as TGCAGCGTTGGGCAGGGGACCAGAAACATTCAGTACTTC. Its protein product is CSVGQGTRNIQYF.